The sequence of this TCR beta chain was determined in a study of Siglec-9 on CD8 T cells in melanoma. Study results and limitations: Siglec-9 reportedly marks and regulates an effector memory CD8+ T-cell subset apparently accumulating in melanoma tumors.

Germline lookup yields CDR1 MNHEY and CDR2 SMNVEV (reference sequence). Trimming took 4 bases from V and 0 from J, leaving 12 bases between them. The CDR3 is made up of 15 amino acids. Regarding this clone: No antigen is known for it. This CDR3 fails to terminate in the conserved phenylalanine or tryptophan, so it likely reflects a read error.

Measured with immunoSEQ multiplex PCR; TCRdb has only the in-frame clones, and not every one. The sample records 30,000 or so clones, 75% to 90% being singletons. The clonotype comes from a human donor in good health. The chain joins TRBV27 to TRBJ1-1, with D possibly matching TRBD1 (5 bases). The sample consisted of Siglec-9- CD8+ T cells sorted from blood. As DNA, the CDR3 is TGTGCCAGCAGTTCCCACAGGAGACTGAACACTGAAGCTTTCGTT. It yields the protein CASSSHRRLNTEAFV.